This TCR beta chain was sequenced during a study of molecular identifiers for immune sequencing clone quantification. TCRdb re-analysed the PCR reads in MiXCR, keeping a single row per CDR3 protein. In the table there are about 65,000 distinct CDR3 sequences, around 17% of which are singletons. Investigators produced naive CD8 libraries from roughly 18,000 to 920,000 sorted cells, drawing on 10%, 30% or 50% RNA. With 4 bases removed from V and 4 bases from J, the gap between germline ends came to 19 bases. From germline, CDR1 is MNHEY and CDR2 SVGEGT. CDR3 length equals 16 residues. The sequencing input was naive CD8+ T cells from blood, with Jurkat cell RNA spiked in. Subset meaning: FACS-sorted CD8+CD4-CCR7+CD45RA+ naive T cells. This sequence was found in a human donor in good health. Some libraries in this study had Jurkat cell RNA spiked in. V gene TRBV6-2 or TRBV6-3 combines with J gene TRBJ2-5, with D hard to call. CDR3: CASSSHTRVDGETQYF. The CDR3 DNA sequence: TGTGCCAGCAGTTCCCACACTCGGGTAGACGGAGAGACCCAGTACTTC.